A selection of T cell receptor beta chains follows, all from one sample in a study of low-dose radiotherapy and immunotherapy resistance in tumors. In TCRdb, the reads were re-called with MiXCR into one record per CDR3 protein. The table has tens of thousands of distinct CDR3 sequences, roughly 20% seen once. The sequences come from PBMCs, collected after low-dose radiotherapy plus immunotherapy. All receptors derive from a female donor with ovarian cancer. Both conserved end residues are part of each CDR3. D genes are given only for firm matches. Expanded clones are given a class, and other clones once, few, many or no size at all.

j_gene | d_gene | abundance | v_gene | CDR3aa | CDR3nt
TRBJ2-3 | TRBD2 | many | TRBV5-4 | CASSARGVAGDTQYF | TGTGCCAGCAGCGCGCGGGGGGTGGCGGGGGATACGCAGTATTTT
TRBJ1-1 | TRBD1 | many | TRBV5-1 | CASSYQTGRDTEAFF | TGCGCCAGCAGCTACCAGACAGGGAGGGACACTGAAGCTTTCTTT
TRBJ2-2 | - | - | TRBV19 | CASSIEPSPDYEQYFGPGTGELFF | -
TRBJ2-3 | TRBD1 | many | TRBV4-3 | CASSTGTGGSTDTQYF | TGCGCCAGCAGTACCGGGACAGGGGGTAGTACAGATACGCAGTATTTT
TRBJ2-7 | TRBD1 | few | TRBV20-1 | CSARSTGGFNEQYF | TGCAGTGCTAGATCCACAGGGGGATTTAACGAGCAGTACTTC
TRBJ2-1 | TRBD1 | many | TRBV10-3 | CAISENRDRAQFF | TGTGCCATCAGTGAGAACCGGGACAGAGCGCAGTTCTTC
TRBJ2-5 | - | - | TRBV7-9 | CASSSYGDSQETQYF | TGTGCCAGCAGCTCCTATGGAGACAGTCAAGAGACCCAGTACTTC
TRBJ2-3 | - | many | TRBV13 | CASSLEGTDTQYF | TGTGCCAGCAGCTTAGAGGGGACAGATACGCAGTATTTT
TRBJ1-6 | - | many | TRBV6-6 | CASTPGPGFMNSPLHF | TGTGCCAGCACCCCTGGGCCCGGGTTCATGAATTCACCCCTCCACTTT
TRBJ2-7 | - | many | TRBV5-1 | CASTGPGYEQYF | TGCGCCAGCACAGGCCCAGGCTACGAGCAGTACTTC
TRBJ2-7 | - | many | TRBV6-2/TRBV6-3 | CASSYSGGIYEQYF | TGTGCCAGCAGTTACTCTGGAGGAATCTACGAGCAGTACTTC
TRBJ2-1 | TRBD2 | many | TRBV11-2 | CASSLDWTRGHEQFF | TGTGCCAGCAGCTTAGACTGGACTAGAGGGCATGAGCAGTTCTTC
TRBJ1-4 | TRBD1 | many | TRBV27 | CASRTGQGFANEKLFF | TGTGCCAGCAGGACTGGACAGGGGTTTGCTAATGAAAAACTGTTTTTT
TRBJ1-6 | - | many | TRBV12-3/TRBV12-4 | CASSSRTASYNSPLHF | TGTGCCAGCAGTTCACGGACAGCGAGCTATAATTCACCCCTCCACTTT
TRBJ2-7 | - | many | TRBV5-6 | CASSLGGVAAYEQYF | TGTGCCAGCAGCTTGGGCGGGGTGGCCGCCTACGAGCAGTACTTC
TRBJ2-2 | - | - | TRBV7-3 | CASSSYRPYGELFF | TGTGCCAGCAGCTCCTATAGACCCTACGGGGAGCTGTTTTTT
TRBJ2-5 | TRBD2 | many | TRBV6-2/TRBV6-3 | CASNPTGTSGRGGQETQYF | TGTGCCAGCAACCCAACCGGGACTAGCGGGAGAGGGGGGCAAGAGACCCAGTACTTC
TRBJ1-5 | - | many | TRBV7-9 | CASSLSHSNQPQHF | TGTGCCAGCAGCTTATCCCATAGCAATCAGCCCCAGCATTTT
TRBJ2-7 | TRBD1 | many | TRBV11-1 | CASSTDRGLYEQYF | TGTGCCAGCAGCACGGACAGGGGGCTGTACGAGCAGTACTTC
TRBJ2-7 | - | many | TRBV20-1 | CSASGDGPGEQYF | TGCAGTGCTAGTGGGGACGGTCCGGGCGAGCAGTACTTC
TRBJ2-7 | - | many | TRBV5-1 | CASNPSGTDEQYF | TGCGCCAGCAATCCTTCGGGGACGGACGAGCAGTACTTC
TRBJ1-1 | TRBD1 | many | TRBV6-2/TRBV6-3 | CASSQDRGITEAFF | TGTGCCAGCAGCCAGGACAGGGGGATCACTGAAGCTTTCTTT
TRBJ2-1 | TRBD2 | many | TRBV29-1 | CSVGGSSGYYNEQFF | TGCAGCGTAGGAGGGTCTAGCGGCTACTACAATGAGCAGTTCTTC
TRBJ1-4 | - | few | TRBV2 | CASRLGAPAGEKLFF | TGTGCCAGCAGGTTGGGGGCCCCGGCGGGGGAAAAACTGTTTTTT
TRBJ2-5 | - | few | TRBV5-1 | CASSFRTGTQETQYF | TGCGCCAGCAGCTTCCGAACGGGGACCCAAGAGACCCAGTACTTC
TRBJ2-7 | - | many | TRBV10-3 | CAILGFGEQYF | TGTGCCATCCTGGGATTTGGGGAGCAGTACTTC
TRBJ2-7 | - | many | TRBV5-8 | CASSLEPTALYEQYF | TGTGCCAGCAGCTTGGAGCCAACTGCCCTCTACGAGCAGTACTTC
TRBJ2-5 | - | many | TRBV11-2 | CASSLLLGAQYF | TGTGCCAGCAGCTTATTATTAGGGGCCCAGTACTTC
TRBJ2-5 | - | many | TRBV6-4 | CASSHKSIQYF | TGTGCCAGCAGTCACAAAAGCATCCAGTACTTC
TRBJ2-7 | - | many | TRBV6-6 | CASSSGSTYEQYF | TGTGCCAGCAGTTCTGGGAGTACCTACGAGCAGTACTTC
TRBJ2-5 | - | many | TRBV13 | CASSFLSEETQYF | TGTGCCAGCAGCTTCCTATCGGAGGAGACCCAGTACTTC
TRBJ2-3 | TRBD2 | few | TRBV20-1 | CSAEGWGGRSDTQYF | TGCAGTGCCGAAGGCTGGGGAGGGCGGTCAGATACGCAGTATTTT
TRBJ1-3 | - | - | TRBV6-8 | CATRSGGNTIYF | TGTGCCACCAGGTCGGGGGGAAACACCATATATTTT